The rows below give T cell receptor beta chains drawn from one sample of a study of blood T cell repertoires in COVID-19. TCRdb keeps only in-frame clones here, not all; method: immunoSEQ multiplex PCR. Of approximately 120,000 clones listed, over 70% are singletons. The specimen was peripheral blood. All receptors derive from a woman aged 45-59 years with acute or convalescent COVID-19. CDR3s include the opening cysteine and the closing phenylalanine or tryptophan. The order of the fields is J gene, D gene, V gene, clone size, CDR3 DNA, CDR3 protein. A D gene is named only where the DNA matches it firmly. Clone size is stated in some rows and not others, as once, few, many or a class when expanded.

>TRBJ1-1|TRBD1|TRBV5-1|NA
TGCGCCAGCAGCCCAAACCTACAGGGGACTGAAGCTTTCTTT
CASSPNLQGTEAFF
>TRBJ2-2|TRBD1|TRBV7-3|once
TGTGCCAGCAGCCGGGGACAGGGGGGTAGCACCGGGGAGCTGTTTTTT
CASSRGQGGSTGELFF
>TRBJ1-1|NA|TRBV3-1/TRBV3-2|NA
TGTGCCAGCTCCTCTCAGAAGGGGTTTGCCACTGAAGCTTTCTTT
CASSSQKGFATEAFF
>TRBJ1-2|NA|TRBV6-5|once
TGTGCCAGCAGTCCAAGTTACCAGACAGATGGCTACACCTTC
CASSPSYQTDGYTF
>TRBJ2-5|NA|TRBV10-2|NA
TGCGCCAGCAGTGGGGGGGTGGAGACCCAGTACTTC
CASSGGVETQYF
>TRBJ1-1|NA|TRBV4-1|NA
TGCGCCAGCAGCCAAAGGGAGGTCAACACTGAAGCTTTCTTT
CASSQREVNTEAFF
>TRBJ1-4|NA|TRBV2|NA
TGTGCCAGCAGTTACAGCCCTGCAACTAATGAAAAACTGTTTTTT
CASSYSPATNEKLFF
>TRBJ2-5|TRBD2|TRBV24-1|NA
TGTGCCACCAGTGACGCATCCGGGACTACCCAAGAGACCCAGTACTTC
CATSDASGTTQETQYF
>TRBJ1-6|NA|TRBV11-3|NA
TGTGCCAGCAGTTACAGGGCGTCGTATAATTCACCCCTCCACTTT
CASSYRASYNSPLHF
>TRBJ1-2|TRBD1|TRBV5-5|once
TGTGCCAGCAGCTTGAGGGGGCAGGGTGGCTACACCTTC
CASSLRGQGGYTF
>TRBJ1-2|NA|TRBV9|few
TGTGCCAGCAGCCCCCCCCAGGGGAGACCTGGCTACACCTTC
CASSPPQGRPGYTF
>TRBJ1-5|TRBD1|TRBV10-3|NA
TGTGCCACGACCGGGACAGGGGGCAATCAGCCCCAGCATTTT
CATTGTGGNQPQHF
>TRBJ2-1|NA|TRBV9|NA
TGTGCCAGCAGCGTAGGAGGGAACAACTACAATGAGCAGTTCTTC
CASSVGGNNYNEQFF
>TRBJ1-5|TRBD1|TRBV6-6|NA
TGTGCCAGCCGACAGGGGGGATATAGCAATCAGCCCCAGCATTTT
CASRQGGYSNQPQHF
>TRBJ2-7|TRBD2|TRBV11-2|NA
TGTGCCAGCAGCTTAGGGCCCCCCTCGACTAGCGGGAACTCCTACGAGCAGTACTTC
CASSLGPPSTSGNSYEQYF
>TRBJ2-3|NA|TRBV7-3|NA
TGTGCCAGCAGCTCGAATAGCCTCGAGAGCACAGATACGCAGTATTTT
CASSSNSLESTDTQYF
>TRBJ1-2|TRBD1|TRBV19|NA
TGTGCCAGCGCCGGGACAGGGTACCTCTATGGCTACACCTTC
CASAGTGYLYGYTF
>TRBJ1-6|NA|TRBV7-9|once
TGTGCCAGCAGCTTAGGGGGCCGGTCACCCCTCCACTTT
CASSLGGRSPLHF
>TRBJ2-7|TRBD2|TRBV28|NA
TGTGCCACCATAGGGGATTTTAGCGGGGGGCTGGACGAGCAGTACTTC
CATIGDFSGGLDEQYF
>TRBJ1-1|NA|TRBV18|NA
TGTGCCAGCTCACCACCGCAGGGTAGGGGCACTGAAGCTTTCTTT
CASSPPQGRGTEAFF
>TRBJ2-6|NA|TRBV9|NA
TGTGCCAGCAGCGTAGGCCCTAAAATCTCTGGGGCCAACGTCCTGACTTTC
CASSVGPKISGANVLTF
>TRBJ1-6|NA|TRBV9|few
TGTGCCAGCAGCGTTGGGCAGAGCTCCTATAATTCACCCCTCCACTTT
CASSVGQSSYNSPLHF
>TRBJ1-5|TRBD1|TRBV6-5|NA
TGTGCCAGCAGTCGAAGGACAGGGTACAATCAGCCCCAGCATTTT
CASSRRTGYNQPQHF
>TRBJ1-4|NA|TRBV14|NA
TGTGCCAGCAGCCAAGTCAGGGGAATCAATGAAAAACTGTTTTTT
CASSQVRGINEKLFF
>TRBJ2-5|TRBD2|TRBV5-5|NA
TGTGCCAGCAGCTTGGAATTAGCGGGTGGGAGAGAGACCCAGTACTTC
CASSLELAGGRETQYF
>TRBJ1-5|NA|TRBV28|NA
TGTGCCAGCAGTTCTGGGGGCACAGAGAGACAGCCCCAGCATTTT
CASSSGGTERQPQHF
>TRBJ2-7|NA|TRBV3-1/TRBV3-2|NA
TGTGCCAGCAGCCAAAGGAGGGGAACCTACGAGCAGTACTTC
CASSQRRGTYEQYF
>TRBJ1-5|NA|TRBV27|once
TGTGCCAGCAGTTCTGGCGGTCATAGCAATCAGCCCCAGCATTTT
CASSSGGHSNQPQHF
>TRBJ1-1|NA|TRBV7-2|once
TGTGCCAGCAGCTTGGGGGGATTGAACACTGAAGCTTTCTTT
CASSLGGLNTEAFF
>TRBJ2-1|NA|TRBV4-1|NA
TGCGCCAGCAGCCAATTCGCCCCGAGCTCCTACAATGAGCAGTTCTTC
CASSQFAPSSYNEQFF
>TRBJ2-6|NA|TRBV5-4|NA
TGTGCCAGCAGCTTTGGAGGCAGGAGCTCTGGGGCCAACGTCCTGACTTTC
CASSFGGRSSGANVLTF
>TRBJ1-3|NA|TRBV19|many
TGTGCCACCGCGACAGGTAGGTGTTATGGAAACACCATATATTTT
CATATGRCYGNTIYF
>TRBJ2-1|TRBD2|TRBV5-1|NA
TGCGCCAGCAGCTTAGGACTAGCGGGAGAAGGTGAGCAGTTCTTC
CASSLGLAGEGEQFF
>TRBJ1-2|NA|TRBV18|NA
TGTGCCAGCTCAAATGGACAGTCGACCTATGGCTACACCTTC
CASSNGQSTYGYTF
>TRBJ1-2|TRBD1|TRBV4-1|NA
TGCGCCAGCAGCCAAGGACAGGGGGCCTGGTATGGCTACACCTTC
CASSQGQGAWYGYTF
>TRBJ1-1|NA|TRBV27|NA
TGTGCCAGCGGCCGGGAAAAAACTGAAGCTTTCTTT
CASGREKTEAFF
>TRBJ1-5|NA|TRBV12-3/TRBV12-4|NA
TGTGCCAGCAGTAGGGGTCAGCCCCAGCATTTT
CASSRGQPQHF
>TRBJ2-2|TRBD2|TRBV5-1|NA
TGCGCCAGCAGATCGAGCGGGAGGCCCGGGGAGCTGTTTTTT
CASRSSGRPGELFF
>TRBJ1-1|NA|TRBV2|NA
TGTGCCAGCAGTGTTCGACAGATCACTGAAGCTTTCTTT
CASSVRQITEAFF
>TRBJ1-1|NA|TRBV6-5|NA
TGTGCCAGCAGCGGACAGACGGAAGCTTTCTTT
CASSGQTEAFF
>TRBJ2-6|TRBD1|TRBV19|NA
TGTGCCAGTAGTATAAGACAGGGGACTGGGGCCAACGTCCTGACTTTC
CASSIRQGTGANVLTF
>TRBJ1-6|NA|TRBV10-1|NA
TGCGCCAGCAGTGTCGGGATCAATTCACCCCTCCACTTT
CASSVGINSPLHF